This T cell receptor beta chain was retrieved from a study of memory CD4+ T cells and cytomegalovirus serostatus. Single viable CD3+CD4+CD8-CD45RO+ cells were sorted as the memory CD4+ T cells. Sequenced by immunoSEQ multiplex PCR; TCRdb stores in-frame clones only, minus some. The table lists about 75,000 clones, around four fifths of them singletons. Study results and caveats: The CMV-associated TCR signature appears largely within the CD4+ memory repertoire. Each of some 67 CMV-associated TCRbeta sequences occurred in one to five individuals.

This CDR3 has 14 amino acids. Germline values: CDR1 SGHRS, CDR2 YFSETQ. With 4 bases removed from V and 5 bases from J, the gap between germline ends came to 15 bases. With respect to this clone: Its antigen is not known.

Sequenced material: memory CD4+ T cells from blood. This chain connects TRBV5-1 to TRBJ1-2; tentative D call: TRBD1 (5 bases). This receptor was obtained from an adult in good health and CMV-seropositive. In nucleotides, the CDR3 is TGCGCCAGCAGCCCCTCGGGGCAGAGTTATGGCTACACCTTC. It codes for CASSPSGQSYGYTF.